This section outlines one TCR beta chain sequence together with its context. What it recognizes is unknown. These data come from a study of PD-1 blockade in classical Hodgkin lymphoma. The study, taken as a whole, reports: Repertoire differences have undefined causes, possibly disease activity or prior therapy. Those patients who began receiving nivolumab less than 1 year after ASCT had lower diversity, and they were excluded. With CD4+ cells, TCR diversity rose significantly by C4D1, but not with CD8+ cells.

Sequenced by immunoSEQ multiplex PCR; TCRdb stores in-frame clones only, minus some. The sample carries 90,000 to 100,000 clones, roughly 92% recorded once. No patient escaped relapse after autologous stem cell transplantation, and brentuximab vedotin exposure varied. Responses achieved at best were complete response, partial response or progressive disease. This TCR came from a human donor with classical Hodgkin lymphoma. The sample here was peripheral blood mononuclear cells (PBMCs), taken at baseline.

The CDR3 coding sequence is TGTGCCAGCAGTTACGGCCTAGTCCAAGAGACCCAGTACTTC. It yields the protein CASSYGLVQETQYF. This chain links TRBV6-5 with TRBJ2-5, with D unclear. The CDR3 is 14 residues long. Germline V CDR1 and CDR2: MNHEY, SVGAGI. V shed 2 bases and J shed 1 base, with 8 bases lying between them.